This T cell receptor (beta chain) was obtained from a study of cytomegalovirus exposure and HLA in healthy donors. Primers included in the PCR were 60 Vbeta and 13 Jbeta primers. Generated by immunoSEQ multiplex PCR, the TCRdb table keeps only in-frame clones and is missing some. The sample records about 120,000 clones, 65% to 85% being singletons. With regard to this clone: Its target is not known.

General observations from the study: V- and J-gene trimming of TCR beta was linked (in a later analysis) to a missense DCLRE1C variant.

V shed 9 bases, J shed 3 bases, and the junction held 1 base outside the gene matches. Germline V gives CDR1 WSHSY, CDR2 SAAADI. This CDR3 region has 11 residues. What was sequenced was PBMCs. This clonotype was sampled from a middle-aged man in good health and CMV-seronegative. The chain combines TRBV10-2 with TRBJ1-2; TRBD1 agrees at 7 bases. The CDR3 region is CASTGDYGYTF. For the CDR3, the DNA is TGCGCCAGTACAGGGGACTATGGCTACACCTTC.